The rows below give T cell receptor beta chains drawn from one sample of a study of radiation and T cells in renal cell carcinoma. This table comes from immunoSEQ multiplex PCR, and its TCRdb copy is limited to in-frame clones, with some not included. The data hold about 77,000 clones, with roughly 83% observed a single time. The sample here was blood, taken from a patient whose treatment included radiotherapy and nephrectomy. Receptors were obtained from an older woman with renal cell carcinoma. CDR3s include the opening cysteine and the closing phenylalanine or tryptophan. The D gene is left open where the match is weak. A clone size is listed for some rows: how often the clone was seen (once, few, many), or a class if it is expanded.

length: 13
V: TRBV5-6
size: NA
D: NA
J: TRBJ2-5
CDR3: CASSLRTGETQYF
DNA: TGTGCCAGCAGCTTAAGGACGGGGGAGACCCAGTACTTC

length: 14
V: TRBV5-1
size: NA
D: NA
J: TRBJ1-6
CDR3: CASRVESENSPLHF
DNA: TGCGCCAGCAGGGTCGAGTCGGAAAATTCACCCCTCCACTTT

length: 19
V: TRBV4-3
size: NA
D: NA
J: TRBJ1-1
CDR3: CASSEDVRTVWGSGTEAFF
DNA: TGCGCCAGCAGCGAAGACGTTCGGACAGTTTGGGGCAGTGGCACTGAAGCTTTCTTT

length: 15
V: TRBV7-7
size: NA
D: TRBD2
J: TRBJ2-3
CDR3: CASSRTSGSADTQYF
DNA: TGTGCTAGCAGCAGGACTAGCGGGAGCGCAGATACGCAGTATTTT

length: 14
V: TRBV5-1
size: NA
D: NA
J: TRBJ1-4
CDR3: CASRRGASNEKLFF
DNA: TGCGCCAGCCGAAGGGGGGCGTCTAATGAAAAACTGTTTTTT

length: 14
V: TRBV5-4
size: few
D: NA
J: TRBJ2-3
CDR3: CASSLKGSTDTQYF
DNA: TGTGCCAGCAGCTTAAAGGGTTCCACAGATACGCAGTATTTT

length: 16
V: TRBV6-4
size: NA
D: TRBD1
J: TRBJ2-1
CDR3: CASSDSTGTGANEQFF
DNA: TGTGCCAGCAGTGACTCGACCGGGACAGGGGCCAATGAGCAGTTCTTC

length: 17
V: TRBV28
size: NA
D: NA
J: TRBJ2-5
CDR3: CASSSPRTQGLQETQYF
DNA: TGTGCCAGCAGTTCTCCGCGAACCCAAGGACTCCAAGAGACCCAGTACTTC

length: 14
V: TRBV4-2
size: NA
D: NA
J: TRBJ1-1
CDR3: CASSQVMATTEAFF
DNA: TGTGCCAGCAGCCAAGTAATGGCGACCACTGAAGCTTTCTTT

length: 13
V: TRBV7-3
size: NA
D: TRBD1
J: TRBJ1-1
CDR3: CASSYQGAPTQVF
DNA: TGTGCCAGCAGCTACCAGGGGGCCCCGACTCAGGTCTTT

length: 14
V: TRBV30
size: NA
D: TRBD2
J: TRBJ2-6
CDR3: CAWIGGAGANVLTF
DNA: TGTGCCTGGATTGGGGGGGCTGGGGCCAACGTCCTGACTTTC

length: 15
V: TRBV28
size: NA
D: NA
J: TRBJ2-7
CDR3: CASSFAGALSGEQYF
DNA: TGTGCCAGCAGTTTCGCAGGGGCACTGTCAGGCGAGCAGTACTTC

length: 11
V: TRBV20-1
size: NA
D: NA
J: TRBJ2-5
CDR3: CSASEATTQYF
DNA: TGCAGTGCTAGCGAGGCCACGACCCAGTACTTC

length: 15
V: TRBV19
size: NA
D: TRBD1
J: TRBJ2-7
CDR3: CASSIGTGSPYEQYF
DNA: TGTGCCAGTAGTATCGGGACAGGGTCCCCCTACGAGCAGTACTTC

length: 18
V: TRBV11-2
size: NA
D: TRBD2
J: TRBJ2-1
CDR3: CASSLGHRLAGVSNEQFF
DNA: TGTGCCAGCAGCTTAGGCCATAGACTAGCGGGAGTAAGCAATGAGCAGTTCTTC

length: 12
V: TRBV9
size: NA
D: NA
J: TRBJ1-2
CDR3: CASSGRDYGYTF
DNA: TGTGCCAGCAGCGGACGGGACTATGGCTACACCTTC

length: 17
V: TRBV19
size: once
D: TRBD2
J: TRBJ2-3
CDR3: CASSTTGLADSTDTQYF
DNA: TGTGCCAGTAGTACTACGGGACTAGCGGACAGCACAGATACGCAGTATTTT

length: 17
V: TRBV5-1
size: NA
D: NA
J: TRBJ2-1
CDR3: CASSLAVRQSSYNEQFF
DNA: TGCGCCAGCAGCTTGGCAGTCCGCCAAAGCTCCTACAATGAGCAGTTCTTC

length: 15
V: TRBV7-2
size: NA
D: NA
J: TRBJ1-6
CDR3: CASRNSGTLNSPLHF
DNA: TGTGCCAGCAGAAATTCCGGTACCCTTAATTCACCCCTCCACTTT

length: 15
V: TRBV4-1
size: NA
D: NA
J: TRBJ2-3
CDR3: CASSRDSPSTDTQYF
DNA: TGCGCCAGCAGCCGCGACAGCCCTAGCACAGATACGCAGTATTTT

length: 15
V: TRBV9
size: NA
D: NA
J: TRBJ1-1
CDR3: CASSVGGNLNPEAFF
DNA: TGTGCCAGCAGCGTAGGGGGAAACCTCAACCCTGAAGCTTTCTTT

length: 15
V: TRBV6-6
size: NA
D: NA
J: TRBJ1-2
CDR3: CASSPPPRGDGGYTF
DNA: TGTGCCAGCAGTCCCCCCCCCAGGGGTGATGGGGGCTACACCTTC

length: 16
V: TRBV4-2
size: NA
D: TRBD1
J: TRBJ1-1
CDR3: CASSQAQGQKNTEAFF
DNA: TGTGCCAGCAGCCAAGCCCAGGGACAGAAGAACACTGAAGCTTTCTTT

length: 15
V: TRBV6-6
size: NA
D: TRBD1
J: TRBJ2-1
CDR3: CASIDRDRGPNEQFF
DNA: TGTGCCAGCATTGACCGGGACAGGGGGCCGAATGAGCAGTTCTTC

length: 14
V: TRBV28
size: NA
D: TRBD2
J: TRBJ2-1
CDR3: CACLAGGGYNEQFF
DNA: TGTGCCTGCCTAGCGGGAGGGGGCTACAATGAGCAGTTCTTC

length: 15
V: TRBV18
size: NA
D: NA
J: TRBJ2-7
CDR3: CASSPPAGIHYEQYF
DNA: TGTGCCAGCTCACCACCGGCAGGGATACACTACGAGCAGTACTTC

length: 14
V: TRBV28
size: NA
D: TRBD1
J: TRBJ1-1
CDR3: CATYPGQGYTEAFF
DNA: TGTGCCACATATCCGGGACAGGGTTACACTGAAGCTTTCTTT

length: 11
V: TRBV20-1
size: NA
D: NA
J: TRBJ1-4
CDR3: CSARREEKLFF
DNA: TGCAGTGCCCGACGGGAAGAAAAACTGTTTTTT

length: 15
V: TRBV6-5
size: NA
D: NA
J: TRBJ1-5
CDR3: CASSPPGSGGQPQHF
DNA: TGTGCCAGCAGTCCCCCCGGGTCGGGAGGTCAGCCCCAGCATTTT